Here is one T cell receptor (beta chain) with its context. This sample stems from a study of OX40 agonist ivuxolimab in advanced cancers. Study at large: With a range of roughly 23 to 85, age averaged approximately 54 years, and 75% to 90% were male.

Sequenced by immunoSEQ multiplex PCR; TCRdb stores in-frame clones only, minus some. The sample holds 70,000 to 100,000 clones, 65% to 90% seen once. V lost 1 base, J lost 1 base, and 3 bases stayed unmatched. This CDR3 region has 15 residues. Germline V CDR1 and CDR2: SGHDT, YYEEEE. V usage is TRBV5-6 and J usage is TRBJ2-7; 9 nucleotides agree with TRBD2. The sequenced sample was CD4+ or CD8+ T cells sorted from blood, obtained in a trial of the OX40 agonist ivuxolimab. The clonotype originates from an adult with an advanced solid tumor such as melanoma, head and neck, liver or kidney cancer. The DNA for the CDR3 is TGTGCCAGCAGCTTGACTAGCGGGTCTTCCTACGAGCAGTACTTC. Protein: CASSLTSGSSYEQYF.